This entry describes one TCR beta chain. Its antigen is still unknown. Base qualities are missing; no much larger clone stands one base away. Using the deep immunoSEQ assay, multiplex PCR amplified TCR CDR3 regions from genomic DNA. Extracted genomic DNA from each cell subset was spread evenly across all wells of several immunoSEQ 96-well plates, with each plate serving as a replicate. For sorted subsets, roughly 0.2 ug genomic DNA, equal to tens of thousands of T cell genomes, was loaded into each replicate PCR. The purified libraries were quantified using a Qubit 3.0 fluorometer, sized with a Bioanalyzer 2100, and then quantified again using the KAPA Library Quantification kit. Every immunoSEQ 96-well plate was sequenced on a separate single-read 150-cycle Illumina NextSeq 550 flow cell. The study's processing was this. Because the immunoSEQ output included only junctional sequences and no quality scores, the filtering could not be the same as the filtering used for full-length reads. Sequences were annotated with PyIR, a Python wrapper for IgBLAST v1.9, and V/J genes and CDR3 were assigned using IMGT germline references. Reads were filtered out if the reads had weak V/J assignments (E-value above 1e-6), no CDR3, stop codons, out-of-frame junctions, or ambiguous translated residues. A V3J clonotype was defined by an identical inferred V gene, J gene, and CDR3 amino acid sequence. Percentage overlap between repertoires was calculated by dividing the number of shared unique clonotypes by the size of the smaller repertoire. RTK rarefaction, the Chao1 estimator, and Recon v2.1 estimates of unobserved clonotypes were used to assess repertoire richness. Generation probabilities for all TCRbeta clonotypes obtained by the gDNA method from a handful of donors were computed using OLGA. What TCRdb holds here is the immuneACCESS table cut down to in-frame rearrangements. Part of the clones is not present; checked against another copy, under half of the missing clones reflect an unresolved V gene, and the others are unexplained. V, J and clone size were drawn from that table, and D and trimming were deduced from the DNA. The sample has around 600,000 clones on record, around 97% of them singletons. The ten top clones hold roughly 0.055% of the sample.

Donors were healthy HIV-negative adults with no recently reported acute infections or vaccinations. Every donor was a Caucasian adult living in Nashville, Tennessee, USA. CD4+ T cells were enriched by magnetic negative selection, after which naive cells were positively selected on CD45RA and the negative fraction was taken as the memory subset. After blood collection by leukapheresis, PBMCs were isolated using Ficoll-Histopaque density gradient centrifugation and then cryopreserved in the vapor phase of liquid nitrogen. Analytical flow cytometry was used to check the purity and quantity of each magnetically sorted T cell population. Genomic DNA was isolated from each sorted fraction and quantified by UV absorbance on a Nanodrop 2000c. The data derive from a study of shared clonotypes between healthy human individuals (dated by TCRdb to 2018 to 2021). With regard to the full study: The cohort included three men and a couple of women between 18 and 49 years of age. Leukapheresis yielded between about 0.85 and 10 billion PBMCs per donor. For each donor, CD4 naive and CD4 memory were each given three plates, CD8 naive was given two plates, and CD8 memory was given one plate. To increase sequencing depth and limit assay-specific biases, different laboratories used diverse techniques to prepare libraries and sequence TCR repertoires. Blood TCR repertoires of about 5 healthy adults were deeply sequenced to estimate repertoire size and the extent of clonotype sharing between individuals.

Overall study results and their limits: Sampling was restricted to blood, and TCR repertoires in tissues likely differ from the TCR repertoires found in blood. Rarefaction of sorted-subset datasets indicated incomplete sequencing despite the large sequencing depth. The small number of donors limited the genetic and exposure-history diversity represented. Naive subsets generally had larger estimated clonotype richness than memory subsets. Based on pairwise subsampling, the degree of clonotype sharing among donors was expected to be affected by sequencing depth. Higher generation probabilities were observed for clonotypes shared by all four sorted-subset donors than for non-shared clonotypes. When four donors were compared, the shared fraction of clonotypes was around 5.1% for naive CD4, about 4% for naive CD8, 2% to 2.5% for memory CD4, and 0.35% to 0.5% for memory CD8.

The germline V gene (reference sequence) provides CDR1 LNHDA and CDR2 SQIVND. From the cysteine through the phenylalanine, the CDR3 covers 13 amino acids. The sequence is cut down to CDR3 DNA, 39 bases in frame from base 1. Trimming removed 3 bases from V and 2 bases from J, leaving 8 bases between the germline ends. The sequence came from a woman in her twenties or thirties in good health. Sequenced material: naive CD4+ T cells sorted from blood. Taken with the paper, the label for cell subset or site translates to: CD45RA+ positively selected. The rearranged chain carries TRBV19 and TRBJ2-7; the D gene is perhaps TRBD1, from 5 matching bases. The CDR3 amino acid sequence is: CASSIRGTYEQYF. DNA sequence: TGTGCCAGTAGTATTAGGGGAACCTACGAGCAGTACTTC. With all but the CDR3 taken from the reference TRBV19 and TRBJ2-7 genes, the full variable domain is: DGGITQSPKYLFRKEGQNVTLSCEQNLNHDAMYWYRQDPGQGLRLIYYSQIVNDFQKGDIAEGYSVSREKKESFPLTVTSAQKNPTAFYLCASSIRGTYEQYFGPGTRLTVT.